The source of this T cell receptor (beta chain) is a study of CD8+ T cells in alopecia areata listed by TCRdb under 2018. With respect to the entire study: The treated patients, all with moderate-to-severe alopecia areata, were enrolled in an open-label pilot trial of oral tofacitinib given at 5 to 10 mg twice daily. Tofacitinib was given for 6 to 18 months, followed by 6 months of follow-up off drug to assess delayed response and recurrence. The study used high-throughput TCRbeta sequencing to examine T cell clonal expansion in alopecia areata, in both the C3H/HeJ mouse model and human patients. immunoSEQ multiplex PCR using 35 Vbeta forward primers and 13 Jbeta reverse primers was used to amplify TCRbeta CDR3 regions. Scalp clonality was compared among normal scalp (n=4), patchy alopecia areata scalp (n=8), and alopecia totalis/universalis scalp (n=8). RNA was extracted with the PAXgene miRNA kit for fixed scalp, the miRNeasy kit for PBMCs, and the RNeasy kit for mouse skin. In humans, TCRbeta sequencing was performed on scalp tissue and on sorted CD4+ and CD8+ peripheral blood T cells from healthy controls and from patients with patchy or totalis/universalis alopecia areata. Patients on tofacitinib were biopsied at baseline and after 4 and 24 weeks of treatment, and several of the patients also had a later scalp biopsy. The paper's findings and limits, for the study overall: Unlike mouse skin, which is dominated by gammadelta T cells, normal human skin has resident alphabeta T cells that are also sequenced, and this complicates analysis of the scalp TCR repertoire. Higher clonality and more expanded CD8+ clones were observed in lesional scalp than in normal scalp, particularly in alopecia totalis/universalis, a finding suggestive of antigenic drive. Shared TCR sequences between patients were less evident than in mice, which may be partly attributable to HLA diversity in the patient population.

As for this clone: Its recognized antigen is unknown. No base qualities exist here, and no much larger clone lies one base off it.

Peripheral blood and lesional scalp punch biopsies were obtained from patients with alopecia areata. After PBMCs were isolated by density centrifugation and stained for CD3, CD4 and CD8, a FACSAria was used to sort CD4+ and CD8+ T cells. To prepare the library, the immunoSEQ multiplex PCR assay was applied. To provide template for TCR sequencing, every sample had RNA extracted and reverse transcribed into cDNA. First-strand cDNA was synthesized with SuperScript III using a 2:1 mix of oligo-dT and random hexamers. A synthetic immune receptor repertoire was used to assess amplification bias, and residual bias was removed computationally. For the original study's pipeline: Raw reads were preprocessed to remove errors, and CDR3 was defined according to IMGT conventions as the region from the conserved cysteine to phenylalanine. Clonality was calculated as 1 minus Shannon entropy normalized by log2 of the number of productive unique TCRs. Scalp TCRbeta sequences were cross-referenced with sorted blood CD4 and CD8 repertoires so that the CD4 or CD8 identity of scalp clones could be inferred. Here the immuneACCESS table is served through TCRdb, limited to in-frame sequences with V and J called. Missing clones are a known gap in these copies; in checked studies unresolved V genes cover under half, and the rest lacks a known reason. V, J and clone size reflect that table, while D and trimming were determined from the DNA. Here the sample has more than 95,000 clones; around two fifths occur a single time. The biggest ten clones account for roughly 3.2% of the sample.

V and J are truncated by 1 base and 4 bases respectively, leaving an intervening sequence of 10 bases. Inclusive of the bounding cysteine and phenylalanine, the CDR3 is 14 residues long. The retained sequence is limited to the CDR3, 42 bases, with the frame set at the first base. The germline V gene gives CDR1 as LGHNA and CDR2 as YSLEER. The chain links TRBV4-3 with TRBJ2-5; a weak D assignment points to TRBD2 (7 bases agree). The source material was CD4+ T cells sorted from blood. The receptor was isolated from a human donor with alopecia areata. The CDR3 region has the sequence CASSQGGGRETQYF. The DNA reads as follows: TGCGCCAGCAGCCAAGGCGGGGGCAGAGAGACCCAGTACTTC.